Included here is one T cell receptor (beta chain) sequence, with context. The CDR3 covers 16 residues. Germline-derived CDR1 and CDR2 are GTSNPN and SVGIG (reference sequence). The V gene lost 1 base and the J gene lost 2 bases, with 18 bases spanning the gap. RNA totalling about 0.45 to 1 ug underwent reverse transcription with random hexamers. An immunoSEQ multiplex PCR generated amplified TCR beta CDR3 products spanning 54 Vbeta and 13 Jbeta. MiXCR, applied by TCRdb to the immunoSEQ multiplex PCR reads, yields one record per CDR3 protein. The top ten hold roughly 0.5% of the sample, which has 100,000 to 150,000 distinct CDR3 sequences, roughly 76% seen once. TCR beta sequences were obtained from blood CD8+ and CD4+ T cells. Stable or active relapsing-remitting multiple sclerosis, untreated and meeting revised McDonald criteria, defined the controls. Purification of the CD8+ and CD4+ T cells relied on negative isolation, and TEMRA cells underwent FACS enrichment.

This sample was included in a study of CD8 T cells in Susac syndrome. J is TRBJ2-7 and V is TRBV30; D is uncertain. This TCR derives from a human donor with multiple sclerosis. Sequencing was done on a sample of CD8+ T cells from PBMCs. The CDR3 nucleotides read TGTGCCTGGAGTGACCTTGCGGACGGGCAGCCCTACGAGCAGTACTTC. This gives the protein CAWSDLADGQPYEQYF.